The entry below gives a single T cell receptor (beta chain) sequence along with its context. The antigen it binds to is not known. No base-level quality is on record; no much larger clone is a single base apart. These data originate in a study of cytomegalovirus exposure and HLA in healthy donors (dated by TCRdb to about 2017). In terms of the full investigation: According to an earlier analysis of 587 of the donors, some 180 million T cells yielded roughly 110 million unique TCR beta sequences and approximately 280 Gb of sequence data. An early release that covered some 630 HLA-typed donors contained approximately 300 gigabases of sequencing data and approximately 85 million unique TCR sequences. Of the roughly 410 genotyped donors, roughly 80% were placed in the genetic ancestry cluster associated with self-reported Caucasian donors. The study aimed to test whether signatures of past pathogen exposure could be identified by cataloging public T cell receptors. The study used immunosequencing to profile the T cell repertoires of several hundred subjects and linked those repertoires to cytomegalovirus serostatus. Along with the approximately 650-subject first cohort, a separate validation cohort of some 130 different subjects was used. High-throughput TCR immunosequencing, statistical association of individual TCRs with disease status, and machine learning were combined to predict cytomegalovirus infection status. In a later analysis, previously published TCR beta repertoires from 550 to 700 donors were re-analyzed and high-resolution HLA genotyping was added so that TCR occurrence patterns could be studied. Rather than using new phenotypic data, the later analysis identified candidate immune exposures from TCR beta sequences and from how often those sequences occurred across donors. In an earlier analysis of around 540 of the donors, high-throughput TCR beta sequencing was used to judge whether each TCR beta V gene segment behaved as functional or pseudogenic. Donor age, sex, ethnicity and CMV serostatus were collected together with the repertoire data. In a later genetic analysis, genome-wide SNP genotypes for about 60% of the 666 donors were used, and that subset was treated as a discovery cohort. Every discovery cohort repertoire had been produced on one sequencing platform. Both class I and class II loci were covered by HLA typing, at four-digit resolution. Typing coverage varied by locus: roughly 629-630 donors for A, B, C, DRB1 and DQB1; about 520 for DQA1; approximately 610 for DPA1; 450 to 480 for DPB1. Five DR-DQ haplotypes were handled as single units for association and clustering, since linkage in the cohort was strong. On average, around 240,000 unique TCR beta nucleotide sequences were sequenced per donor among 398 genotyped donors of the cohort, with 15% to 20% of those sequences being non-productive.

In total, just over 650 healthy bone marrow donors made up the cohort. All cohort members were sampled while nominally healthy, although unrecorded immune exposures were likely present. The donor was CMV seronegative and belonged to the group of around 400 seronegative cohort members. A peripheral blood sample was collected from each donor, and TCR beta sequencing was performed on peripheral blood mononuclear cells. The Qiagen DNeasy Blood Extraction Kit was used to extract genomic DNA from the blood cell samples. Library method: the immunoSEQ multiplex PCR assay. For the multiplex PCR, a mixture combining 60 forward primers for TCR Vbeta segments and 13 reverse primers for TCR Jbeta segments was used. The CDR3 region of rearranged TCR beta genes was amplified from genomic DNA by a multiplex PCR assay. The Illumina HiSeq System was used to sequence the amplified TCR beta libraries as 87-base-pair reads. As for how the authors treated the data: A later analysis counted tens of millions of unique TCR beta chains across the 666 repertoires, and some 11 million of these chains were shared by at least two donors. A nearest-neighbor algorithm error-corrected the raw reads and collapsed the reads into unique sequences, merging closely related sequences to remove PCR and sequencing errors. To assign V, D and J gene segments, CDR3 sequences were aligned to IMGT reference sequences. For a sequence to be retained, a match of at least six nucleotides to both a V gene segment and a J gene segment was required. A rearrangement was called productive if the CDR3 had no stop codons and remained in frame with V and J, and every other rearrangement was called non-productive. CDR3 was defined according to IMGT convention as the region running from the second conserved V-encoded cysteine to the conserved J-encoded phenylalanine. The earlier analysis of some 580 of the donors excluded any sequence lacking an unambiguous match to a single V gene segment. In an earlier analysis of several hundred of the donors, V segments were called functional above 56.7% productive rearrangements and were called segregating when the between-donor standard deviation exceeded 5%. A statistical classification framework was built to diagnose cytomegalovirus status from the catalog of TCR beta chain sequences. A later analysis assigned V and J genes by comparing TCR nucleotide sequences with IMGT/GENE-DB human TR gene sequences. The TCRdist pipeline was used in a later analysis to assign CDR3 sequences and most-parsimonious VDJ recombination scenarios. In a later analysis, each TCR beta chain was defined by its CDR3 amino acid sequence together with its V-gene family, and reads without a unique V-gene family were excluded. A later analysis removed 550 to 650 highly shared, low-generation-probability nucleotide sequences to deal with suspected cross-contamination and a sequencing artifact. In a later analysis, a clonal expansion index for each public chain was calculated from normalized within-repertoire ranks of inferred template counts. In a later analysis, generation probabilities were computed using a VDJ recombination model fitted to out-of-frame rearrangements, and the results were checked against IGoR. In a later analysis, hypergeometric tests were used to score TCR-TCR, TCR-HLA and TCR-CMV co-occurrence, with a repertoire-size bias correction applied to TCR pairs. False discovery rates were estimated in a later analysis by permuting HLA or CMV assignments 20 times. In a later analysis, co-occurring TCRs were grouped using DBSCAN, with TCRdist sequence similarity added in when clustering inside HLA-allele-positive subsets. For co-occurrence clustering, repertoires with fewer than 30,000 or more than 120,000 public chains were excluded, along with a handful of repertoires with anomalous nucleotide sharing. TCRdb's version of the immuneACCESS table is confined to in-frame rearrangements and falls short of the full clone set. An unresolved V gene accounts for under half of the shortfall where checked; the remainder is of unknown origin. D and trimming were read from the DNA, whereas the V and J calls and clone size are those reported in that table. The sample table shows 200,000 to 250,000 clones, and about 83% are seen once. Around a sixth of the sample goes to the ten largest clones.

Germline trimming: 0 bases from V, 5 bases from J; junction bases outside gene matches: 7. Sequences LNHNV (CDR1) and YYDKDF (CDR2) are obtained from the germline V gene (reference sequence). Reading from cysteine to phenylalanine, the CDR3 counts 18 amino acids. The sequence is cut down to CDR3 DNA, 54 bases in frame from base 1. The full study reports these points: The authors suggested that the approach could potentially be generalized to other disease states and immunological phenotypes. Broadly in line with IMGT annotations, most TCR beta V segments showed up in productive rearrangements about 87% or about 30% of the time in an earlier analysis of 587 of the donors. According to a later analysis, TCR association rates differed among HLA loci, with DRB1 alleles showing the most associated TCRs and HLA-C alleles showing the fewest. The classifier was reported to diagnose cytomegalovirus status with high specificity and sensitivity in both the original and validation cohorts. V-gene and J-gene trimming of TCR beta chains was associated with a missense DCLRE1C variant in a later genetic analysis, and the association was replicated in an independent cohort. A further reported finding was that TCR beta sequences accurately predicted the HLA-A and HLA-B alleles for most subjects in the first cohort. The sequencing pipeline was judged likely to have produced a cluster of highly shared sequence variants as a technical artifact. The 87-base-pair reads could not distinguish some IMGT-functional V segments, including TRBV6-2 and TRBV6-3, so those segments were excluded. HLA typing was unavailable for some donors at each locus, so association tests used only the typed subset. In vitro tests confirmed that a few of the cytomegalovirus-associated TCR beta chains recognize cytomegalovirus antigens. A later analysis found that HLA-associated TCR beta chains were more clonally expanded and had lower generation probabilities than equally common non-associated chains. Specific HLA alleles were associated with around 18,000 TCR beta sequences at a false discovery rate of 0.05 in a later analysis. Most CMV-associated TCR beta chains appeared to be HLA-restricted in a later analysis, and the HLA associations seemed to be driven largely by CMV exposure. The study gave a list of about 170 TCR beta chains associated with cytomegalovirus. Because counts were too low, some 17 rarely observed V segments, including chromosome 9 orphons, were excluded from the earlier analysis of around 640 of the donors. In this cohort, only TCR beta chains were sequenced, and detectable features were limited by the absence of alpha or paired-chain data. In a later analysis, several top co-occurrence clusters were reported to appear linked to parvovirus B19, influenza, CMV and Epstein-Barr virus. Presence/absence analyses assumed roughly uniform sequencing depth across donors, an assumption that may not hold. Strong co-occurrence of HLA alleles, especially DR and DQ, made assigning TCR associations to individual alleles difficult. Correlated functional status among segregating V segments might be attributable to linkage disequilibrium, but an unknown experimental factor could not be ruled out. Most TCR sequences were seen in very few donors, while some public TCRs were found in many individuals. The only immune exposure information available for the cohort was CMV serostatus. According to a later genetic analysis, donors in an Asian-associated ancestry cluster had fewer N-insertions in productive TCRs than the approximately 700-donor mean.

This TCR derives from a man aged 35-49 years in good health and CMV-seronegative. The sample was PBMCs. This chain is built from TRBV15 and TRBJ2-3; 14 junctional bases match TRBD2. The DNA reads TGTGCCACCAGCAGAGACAGACTAGCGGGAGGGCCAGGAGATACGCAGTATTTT. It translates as CATSRDRLAGGPGDTQYF. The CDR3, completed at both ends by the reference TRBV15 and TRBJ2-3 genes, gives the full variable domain DAMVIQNPRYQVTQFGKPVTLSCSQTLNHNVMYWYQQKSSQAPKLLFHYYDKDFNNEADTPDNFQSRRPNTSFCFLDIRSPGLGDTAMYLCATSRDRLAGGPGDTQYFGPGTRLTVL.